What follows are 5 T cell receptor beta chains derived from one specimen sequenced in a study of blood T cell repertoires in COVID-19. Profiling relied on immunoSEQ multiplex PCR, and the TCRdb table lists in-frame clones only, not all of them. The sample shows roughly 310,000 clones, roughly 90% of them seen only once. The sequencing sample was made of peripheral blood. The receptors derive from a woman aged 45-59 years with active or convalescent COVID-19.

V gene TRBV7-3 combines with J gene TRBJ1-6; TRBD1 matches 8 bases. With V trimmed by 6 bases and J by 9 bases, 10 bases remained unmatched. Germline V gives CDR1 SGHTA, CDR2 FQGTGA. The CDR3 runs 15 residues. CDR3 protein: CASSSVTGEGSPLHF. Here the CDR3 DNA reads TGTGCCAGCAGTAGCGTGACAGGGGAAGGTTCACCCCTCCACTTT.

This clone was found a few times. CDR3 in DNA: TGTGCCAGCAGTTACGGGCCAGCCCAGCTACATGGCTACACCTTC. Amino acids: CASSYGPAQLHGYTF. The chain recombines TRBV6-5 with TRBJ1-2, with unresolved D. The germline gives CDR1 MNHEY, CDR2 SVGAGI. The V end lost 2 bases, the J end lost 6 bases, and 16 bases lay between the germline ends. CDR3 length equals 15 residues.

The chain links TRBV29-1 to TRBJ2-3, with D maybe TRBD2 (6 bases). CDR3 length: 17 amino acids. Germline V gene sequence: CDR1 SQVTM, CDR2 ANQGSEA. Trimming left V 6 bases short and J 0 bases short, with 22 bases between. This CDR3 reads CSVTLTIAAPSTDTQYF. In nucleotides, the CDR3 is TGCAGCGTCACCCTTACTATAGCGGCACCTAGCACAGATACGCAGTATTTT.

The chain employs TRBV2 and TRBJ2-2; D ambiguous. This CDR3 has 12 amino acids. Trimming removed 7 bases at V and 2 bases at J, with 5 bases between. The V gene's germline CDR1 is SNHLY and CDR2 FYNNEI. As DNA, the CDR3 is TGTGCCAGCACGAGTAACACCGGGGAGCTGTTTTTT. Protein product: CASTSNTGELFF.

This clone came up once. V gene TRBV27 combines with J gene TRBJ2-7, with TRBD2 matching over 11 bases. The CDR3 runs 15 residues. V was clipped by 6 bases and J by 3 bases; unmatched bases: 7. Germline values: CDR1 MNHEY, CDR2 SMNVEV (reference sequence). The chain's CDR3 is CASRPSGGPHYEQYF. CDR3 DNA sequence: TGTGCCAGCAGGCCTAGCGGGGGGCCACACTACGAGCAGTACTTC.